The present entry profiles one TCR beta chain with its context. Its specificity is not known. This CDR3 has 14 residues. Germline V gives CDR1 LGHDT, CDR2 YNNKEL (reference sequence). Triplicate sorting captured roughly 300,000 cells each from every CD8+ T cell subset. CD45RO-CCR7+CD27+CD95- expression identified naive CD8+ T cells. The data are from a study of CXCR3-negative and CXCR3-positive naive CD8 T cells. UMI-tagged TRB cDNA libraries were built via 5' RACE. TCRdb re-called the 5' RACE reads and catalogs CDR3 proteins one per entry, DNA excluded. The sample includes about 6,700 distinct CDR3 sequences. Regarding the study as a whole: More hydrophobic TRB CDR3s were found in CXCR3-positive naive cells than in CXCR3-negative naive cells. Similar TRBV-TRBJ gene usage was seen in naive CXCR3-negative and CXCR3-positive cells, but not in memory cells.

Sequenced material: naive CXCR3- CD8+ T cells from blood. As to subset: CD45RO-CCR7+CD27+CD95- naive CD8+ T cells lacking CXCR3 (TNR3-). The source is a human donor in good health. Some clones in this sample may be carry-over from other donors' samples. J is TRBJ1-2 and V is TRBV3-1. The CDR3 loop reads CASSRDAFAHGYTF.